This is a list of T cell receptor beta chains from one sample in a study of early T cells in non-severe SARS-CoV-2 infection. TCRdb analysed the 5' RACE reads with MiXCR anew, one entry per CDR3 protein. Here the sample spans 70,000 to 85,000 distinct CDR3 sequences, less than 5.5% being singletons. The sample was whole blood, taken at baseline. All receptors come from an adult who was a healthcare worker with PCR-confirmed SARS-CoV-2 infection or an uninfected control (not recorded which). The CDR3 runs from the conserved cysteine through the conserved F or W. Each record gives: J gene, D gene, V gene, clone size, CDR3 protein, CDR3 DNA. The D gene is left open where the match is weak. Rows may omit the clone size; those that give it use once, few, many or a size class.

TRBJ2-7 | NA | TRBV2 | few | CASSEAEQNWGEQYF | TGTGCCAGCAGTGAAGCCGAACAGAACTGGGGCGAGCAGTACTTC
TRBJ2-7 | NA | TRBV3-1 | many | CASSLTTRDPYEQYF | TGTGCCAGCAGCCTCACGACTCGGGACCCCTACGAGCAGTACTTC
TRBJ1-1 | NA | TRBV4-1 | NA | CASSPAPRGAGTEAFF | TGCGCCAGCAGCCCCGCCCCCAGAGGGGCCGGCACTGAAGCTTTCTTT
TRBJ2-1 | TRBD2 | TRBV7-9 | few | CASSPRLAQYNEQFF | TGTGCCAGCAGCCCCCGACTAGCGCAATACAATGAGCAGTTCTTC
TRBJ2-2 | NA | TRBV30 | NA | CAWRGNTGELFF | TGTGCCTGGAGAGGGAACACCGGGGAGCTGTTTTTT
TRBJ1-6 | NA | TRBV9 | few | CASSVKMGAADNSPLHF | TGTGCCAGCAGCGTTAAGATGGGGGCAGCAGATAATTCACCCCTCCACTTT
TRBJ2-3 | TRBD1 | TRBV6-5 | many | CASSSLDRGWADTQYF | TGTGCCAGCAGTTCCCTGGACAGGGGTTGGGCAGATACGCAGTATTTT
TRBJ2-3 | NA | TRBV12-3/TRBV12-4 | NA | CASSFVGPTDTQYF | TGTGCCAGCAGTTTTGTGGGGCCCACAGATACGCAGTATTTT
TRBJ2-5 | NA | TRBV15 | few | CATSVNGYQETQYF | TGTGCCACCAGCGTAAACGGCTACCAAGAGACCCAGTACTTC
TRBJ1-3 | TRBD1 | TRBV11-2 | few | CASSPARQGGNTIYF | TGTGCCAGCAGCCCCGCCCGACAGGGAGGAAACACCATATATTTT
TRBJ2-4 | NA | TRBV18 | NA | CASSPPGAKNIQYF | TGTGCCAGCTCCCCGCCGGGGGCCAAAAACATTCAGTACTTC
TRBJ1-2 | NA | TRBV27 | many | CASSSLLGGNGYTF | TGTGCCAGCAGTTCGCTACTGGGGGGGAATGGCTACACCTTC
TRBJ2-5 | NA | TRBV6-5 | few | CASSRESQETQYF | TGTGCCAGCAGTCGGGAGTCCCAAGAGACCCAGTACTTC
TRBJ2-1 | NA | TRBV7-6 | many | CASSLNHEQFF | TGTGCCAGCAGCTTAAACCATGAGCAGTTCTTC
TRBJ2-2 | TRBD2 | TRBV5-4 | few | CAGTRNTGELFF | TGTGCCGGGACTAGGAACACCGGGGAGCTGTTTTTT
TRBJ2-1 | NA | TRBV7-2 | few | CASSWRLGNNEQFF | TGTGCCAGCAGCTGGCGATTGGGGAACAATGAGCAGTTCTTC
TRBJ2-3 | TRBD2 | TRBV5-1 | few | CASSFPHSIRAGSGGPDTQYF | TGCGCCAGCAGCTTTCCCCACTCCATCCGAGCCGGGAGCGGGGGTCCAGATACGCAGTATTTT
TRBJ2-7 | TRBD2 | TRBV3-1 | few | CASSQGRLAGVYEQYF | TGTGCCAGCAGCCAGGGGAGACTAGCGGGAGTCTACGAGCAGTACTTC
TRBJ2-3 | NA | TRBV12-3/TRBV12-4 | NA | CASSFYTDTQYF | TGTGCCAGCAGTTTTTACACAGATACGCAGTATTTT
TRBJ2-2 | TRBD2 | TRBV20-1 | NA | CSARESSGRTGELFF | TGCAGTGCTAGAGAATCTAGCGGGAGAACCGGGGAGCTGTTTTTT
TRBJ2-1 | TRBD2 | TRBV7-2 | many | CASSHGTSRREQFF | TGTGCCAGCAGCCACGGGACTAGCCGGAGAGAGCAGTTCTTC
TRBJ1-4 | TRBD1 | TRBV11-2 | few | CASSLDRGQEEKLFF | TGTGCCAGCAGCTTGGACAGGGGACAGGAGGAAAAACTGTTTTTT
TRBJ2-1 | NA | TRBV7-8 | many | CASSLISSSTYNEQFF | TGTGCCAGCAGCTTAATTTCTAGCTCCACCTACAATGAGCAGTTCTTC
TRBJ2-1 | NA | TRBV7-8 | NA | CASSSTRKNEQFF | TGTGCCAGCAGCTCGACCCGGAAAAATGAGCAGTTCTTC
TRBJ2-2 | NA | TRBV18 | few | CASSPPGLPTTGELFF | TGTGCCAGCTCACCACCGGGCCTCCCTACCACCGGGGAGCTGTTTTTT
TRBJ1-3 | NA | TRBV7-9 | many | CASSPTSSGNTIYF | TGTGCCAGCAGCCCCACCAGCTCTGGAAACACCATATATTTT
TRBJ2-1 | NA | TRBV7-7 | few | CASSLSGSYNEQFF | TGTGCCAGCAGCCTTAGTGGCTCCTACAATGAGCAGTTCTTC
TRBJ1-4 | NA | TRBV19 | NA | CASHQGTNGKLFF | TGTGCCAGCCACCAGGGGACCAATGGAAAACTGTTTTTT
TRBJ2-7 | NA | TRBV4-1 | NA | CASSQALARGMNEQYF | TGCGCCAGCAGCCAAGCACTCGCTCGGGGTATGAACGAGCAGTACTTC
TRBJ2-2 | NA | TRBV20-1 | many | CSGGRSGTGELFF | TGCAGTGGGGGGAGGAGTGGCACCGGGGAGCTGTTTTTT
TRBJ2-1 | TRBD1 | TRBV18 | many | CASSPIRDSYNEQFF | TGTGCCAGCTCACCCATCCGGGACAGCTACAATGAGCAGTTCTTC
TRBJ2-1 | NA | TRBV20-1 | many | CSARNRGAKIYEQFF | TGCAGTGCTAGAAATCGGGGAGCCAAGATCTATGAGCAGTTCTTC
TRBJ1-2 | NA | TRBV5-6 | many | CASSSNGLNYGYTF | TGTGCCAGCAGCTCGAACGGTCTAAACTATGGCTACACCTTC
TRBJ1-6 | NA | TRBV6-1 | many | CASSEVGGSESPLHF | TGTGCCAGCAGTGAAGTGGGAGGCTCGGAGTCACCCCTCCACTTT
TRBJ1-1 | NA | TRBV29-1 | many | CSVVLARGNTEAFF | TGCAGCGTTGTGCTTGCCAGGGGGAACACTGAAGCTTTCTTT
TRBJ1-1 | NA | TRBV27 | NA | CASSLTASWTEAFF | TGTGCCAGCAGTTTGACAGCGTCTTGGACTGAAGCTTTCTTT
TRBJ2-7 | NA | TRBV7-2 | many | CASSLGLPPTYEQYF | TGTGCCAGCAGCTTAGGGCTTCCACCTACCTACGAGCAGTACTTC
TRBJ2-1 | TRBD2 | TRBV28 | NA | CASSPRLAGFYNEQFF | TGTGCCAGCAGTCCCCGGCTAGCGGGGTTCTACAATGAGCAGTTCTTC
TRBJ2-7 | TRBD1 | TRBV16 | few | CASSPRTGLGYEQYF | TGTGCCAGCAGCCCCCGGACAGGGCTCGGGTACGAGCAGTACTTC
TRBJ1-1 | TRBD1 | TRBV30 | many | CAWSVRDRGLGEAFF | TGTGCCTGGAGTGTACGAGACAGGGGGCTCGGGGAAGCTTTCTTT
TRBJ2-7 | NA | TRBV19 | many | CASSIGRYEQYF | TGTGCCAGTAGTATCGGACGGTACGAGCAGTACTTC
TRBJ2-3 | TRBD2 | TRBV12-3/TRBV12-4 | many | CASSSRGSGRAADTQYF | TGTGCCAGCAGTTCCCGGGGTAGCGGGAGGGCAGCAGATACGCAGTATTTT
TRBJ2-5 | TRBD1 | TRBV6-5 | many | CASRPGQGLQETQYF | TGTGCCAGCAGACCGGGACAGGGTTTACAAGAGACCCAGTACTTC
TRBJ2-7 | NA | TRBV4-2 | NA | CASSQEARIPAYEQYF | TGTGCCAGCAGCCAAGAAGCCCGCATTCCGGCCTACGAGCAGTACTTC
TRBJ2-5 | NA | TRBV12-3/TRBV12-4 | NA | CASSLYGRVETQYF | TGTGCCAGCAGTTTATATGGCAGGGTGGAGACCCAGTACTTC
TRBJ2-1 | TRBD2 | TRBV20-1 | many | CSATLRTSANNEQFF | TGCAGTGCTACCCTTCGGACTAGCGCTAACAATGAGCAGTTCTTC
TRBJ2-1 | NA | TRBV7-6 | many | CASSRQLVGNEQFF | TGTGCCAGCAGCCGTCAACTAGTAGGAAATGAGCAGTTCTTC
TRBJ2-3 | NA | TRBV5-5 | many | CASSAPDSTDTQYF | TGTGCCAGCAGCGCGCCCGACAGCACAGATACGCAGTATTTT
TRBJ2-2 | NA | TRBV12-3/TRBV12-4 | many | CASSSDGRGGELFF | TGTGCCAGCAGCTCGGACGGTCGGGGCGGGGAGCTGTTTTTT
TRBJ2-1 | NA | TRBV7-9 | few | CASRPGYSSYNEQFF | TGTGCCAGCAGACCGGGGTATAGCTCCTACAATGAGCAGTTCTTC